The clone carrying this T cell receptor (beta chain) has at least ten counts. TCR beta CDR3 regions were amplified from RNA transcripts. Initially, a first-round RT-PCR of the TCR CDR3 employed the HTBI primer set. TCRdb processed the multiplex PCR reads anew with MiXCR; each CDR3 protein has one entry. The table includes 300,000 to 450,000 distinct CDR3 sequences, around 18% detected once. The data are from a study of T cells in Graves' hyperthyroidism and ophthalmopathy. A Clinical Activity Score of at least 3, a NOSPECS grade of at least 4 and a duration under 3 months were recorded in the ophthalmopathy patients. Trimming cost V 10 bases and J 4 bases; bases outside gene matches: 7. This CDR3 has 13 residues. Germline-derived CDR1 and CDR2 are WSHSY and SAAADI.

The TCR originated in a woman in her 40s with Graves' ophthalmopathy. The rearrangement uses TRBV10-2 and TRBJ2-5; TRBD2 matches at 9 bases. Material for sequencing was blood. The CDR3 sequence: CATDPSGIETQYF. The CDR3 nucleotides are TGCGCCACCGATCCTAGCGGGATAGAGACCCAGTACTTC.